This entry describes one T cell receptor (beta chain). There is no known antigen for this receptor. It has no much larger one-base neighbor in the sample; base qualities were not kept. This record comes from a study of T cell responses to AZD1222 COVID-19 vaccine (TCRdb year 2021). Study-level background: TCR sequencing was performed for 230 to 250 trial participants, of whom about 200 were given two doses of AZD1222 and around 25 were given two doses of MenACWY control vaccine. Trial participants were enrolled by age into subgroups of 18-55, 56-69 and 70-plus years, and 148, 28 and 57 TCR-sequenced participants, respectively, were included in these subgroups.

The CDR3 regions of human TCRbeta chains were analyzed by immunosequencing. On the authors' methods: Repertoire TCRs were checked for matches against a reference library of SARS-CoV-2-specific TCRs that had been generated using the MIRA antigen-specificity platform. Breadth meant the fraction of unique TCRs that were SARS-CoV-2-associated, whereas depth meant the fraction of total T cells that were SARS-CoV-2-associated. Using the MIRA data, every spike-specific TCR was mapped to the spike region that the TCR reacted to and assigned to either a CD4 or a CD8 class. Log10-transformed breadth and depth values were compared by one-way ANOVA with Sidak's multiple comparisons tests. TCRdb holds this immuneACCESS table with in-frame rearrangements only. Some clones are missing; in checked studies, unresolved V genes explain under half, and the rest has no known cause. Clonal size and the V and J genes are those of that table, whereas D and trimming came from the DNA. The sample records under 150,000 clones, just over 90% of which are singletons. Of the sample, around 1.8% falls within the top ten clones.

This specimen's time point label, interpreted: about 28 days (+/-7) after the second vaccine dose. AZD1222 recipients whose second dose came at about 4 weeks and those whose second dose came at about 12 weeks were combined into one group, since spike-specific TCR depth and breadth did not differ between the two schedules. Vaccinee samples were obtained from the UK trials COV001 and COV002, which included a single-blind randomized controlled phase 2/3 trial of AZD1222 (ChAdOx1 nCoV-19) in healthy adults. For TCRbeta chain sequencing, PBMC samples from trial participants were taken at day 0 and at day 28 after the second dose. Including the terminal cysteine and phenylalanine, the CDR3 comprises 13 residues. Here the CDR3 DNA is all that survives: 39 bases in frame from base 1. At the junction V is shortened by 11 bases and J by 1 base, with 13 bases in between. The CDR1 and CDR2 encoded by the germline V gene are LGHNA and YNFKEQ.

The research as a whole found: Participants were mostly white British, with more females than males. The authors suggested clonal diversity may have been underestimated. The 56-69-year group was small, and its depth increase did not reach significance, likely because of low power. Epitopes outside the regions mutated in the B.1.351 and B.1.1.7 variants were reportedly recognized by nearly half of the unique spike-specific TCRs. Because no samples from the day 14 peak response were available, repertoires could be characterized only after the peak T cell response. Spike-specific TCR breadth and depth rose significantly after two AZD1222 doses compared with day 0 and with MenACWY recipients. Vaccine-associated CD4 TCRs spanned the whole spike protein, with dominant responses in regions 160-218 and 743-854. Conclusions about previously exposed vaccinees were limited because only a handful of AZD1222 recipients were SARS-CoV-2 seropositive at baseline.

This specimen was peripheral blood, taken 28 days after the second AZD1222 dose. The V and J genes are TRBV4-2 and TRBJ2-3; the D segment might be TRBD1 or TRBD2, since each matches 5 bases. This TCR came from an adult who received the AZD1222 COVID-19 vaccine. The CDR3 reads CASTGAGTDTQYF. The DNA sequence reads TGTGCCTCCACCGGGGCGGGCACAGATACGCAGTATTTT.